This T cell receptor (beta chain) was identified in a study of vaccination and CD4 T cells after COVID-19. The Oncomine TCR Beta short-read assay was applied to DNA of cultured CD4+ T cells. In TCRdb, the PCR reads were re-called with MiXCR into one record per CDR3 protein. The top ten hold approximately 12% of the sample, which has about 8,100 distinct CDR3 sequences, roughly 53% seen once. Concerning this clonotype: The antigen is not known.

Treatment meaning: roughly 11-day PBMC culture with coronavirus spike peptide pools or control peptides (ViraFEST assay). The unexposed donor provided CD4+ T cells, which were taken before the COVID-19 pandemic (2011-2018). V lost 1 base, J lost 5 bases, and 8 bases lay in between. Germline V CDR1 and CDR2: SGHTA, FQGNSA. The CDR3 extends over 13 amino acids. This rearrangement joins TRBV7-2 to TRBJ1-2, with D unclear. Sequenced material: CD4+ T cells from blood, cultured in vitro. The clonotype originates from a human donor in good health. For the CDR3, the DNA is TGTGCCAGCAGCTTAGTTGGGTTTTATGGCTACACCTTC. This gives the protein CASSLVGFYGYTF. Based on the CDR3 plus reference TRBV7-2 and TRBJ1-2, the full variable domain is GAGVSQSPSNKVTEKGKDVELRCDPISGHTALYWYRQSLGQGLEFLIYFQGNSAPDKSGLPSDRFSAERTGGSVSTLTIQRTQQEDSAVYLCASSLVGFYGYTFGSGTRLTVV.